A selection of T cell receptor beta chains follows, all from one sample in a study of blood T cell repertoires in COVID-19. Here immunoSEQ multiplex PCR was the method, and the copy in TCRdb shows in-frame clones only, minus some. The sample lists 150,000 or so clones; less than 85% were seen once. Sequenced: PBMCs or T cells enriched from blood (not recorded which). All receptors derive from a man in his fifties or sixties who had recovered from COVID-19. CDR3s include the opening cysteine and the closing phenylalanine or tryptophan. D genes are given only for firm matches. Expanded clones get a size class; other rows say once, few or many, or leave the size out.

TRBV5-1	TRBJ1-3	NA	TRBD1	TGCGCCAGCACCCCGGGACAGGGGGCTGGAAACACCATATATTTT	CASTPGQGAGNTIYF
TRBV7-2	TRBJ1-2	NA	NA	TGTGCCAGCAGCTTGGGAGCTAACTATGGCTACACCTTC	CASSLGANYGYTF
TRBV9	TRBJ1-1	NA	NA	TGTGCCAGCAGCCCGAGGGTTTACACTGAAGCTTTCTTT	CASSPRVYTEAFF
TRBV5-6	TRBJ1-3	few	TRBD1	TGTGCCAGCAGCTTCGGCAGGGGGACTGGAAACACCATATATTTT	CASSFGRGTGNTIYF
TRBV13	TRBJ1-3	NA	NA	TGTGCCAGCAGCTTCAATAGTGTGTCCGGAAACACCATATATTTT	CASSFNSVSGNTIYF
TRBV27	TRBJ2-1	few	TRBD1	TGTGCCAGCAGTTTAGGACAGGGCTACAATGAGCAGTTCTTC	CASSLGQGYNEQFF
TRBV6-5	TRBJ2-7	once	NA	TGTGCCAGTGTTTCGGTCTCCTACGAGCAGTACTTC	CASVSVSYEQYF
TRBV19	TRBJ1-4	once	TRBD1	TGTGCCAGTAGCGACGGACAGGGTGCTGTAGGTGAAAAACTGTTTTTT	CASSDGQGAVGEKLFF
TRBV7-7	TRBJ2-3	NA	NA	TGTGCTAGCAGCTTAGGTGACACCAGCACAGATACGCAGTATTTT	CASSLGDTSTDTQYF
TRBV2	TRBJ1-1	NA	NA	TGTGCCAGCAGTAAGGACAGTCACACTGAAGCTTTCTTT	CASSKDSHTEAFF
TRBV6-5	TRBJ1-6	NA	NA	TGTGCCAGCAGTCGGGAGATGGGGTTTAATTCACCCCTCCACTTT	CASSREMGFNSPLHF
TRBV28	TRBJ1-2	NA	TRBD1	TGTGCCAGCAGTCTAACCGGGACAGCTAACTATGGCTACACCTTC	CASSLTGTANYGYTF
TRBV24-1	TRBJ2-3	once	NA	TGTGCCACCAGTGATTTAGGCGGAACAGATACGCAGTATTTT	CATSDLGGTDTQYF
TRBV18	TRBJ2-5	NA	TRBD1	TGTGCCAGCTCACTGGGACAGGGGCCGACCCAGTACTTC	CASSLGQGPTQYF
TRBV9	TRBJ2-7	once	NA	TGTGCCAGCAGCGTTAGACAGGAACACTTCTACGAGCAGTACTTC	CASSVRQEHFYEQYF
TRBV5-1	TRBJ2-7	few	TRBD2	TGCGCCAGCAGTCTGGCGGGCGGGAGTCCCTACGAGCAGTACTTC	CASSLAGGSPYEQYF
TRBV2	TRBJ1-3	once	NA	TGTGCCAGCACTAGGGACACCGGCTCTGGAAACACCATATATTTT	CASTRDTGSGNTIYF
TRBV19	TRBJ2-1	NA	NA	TGTGCCAGTAGCAAAACGGGACTCCCCAGGCCCAATGAGCAGTTCTTC	CASSKTGLPRPNEQFF